This TCR beta chain was obtained from a study of regulatory T cells in long-lasting Graves disease. The study's findings and limits: Thyroid tissue went unexamined; only peripheral blood was analyzed.

The time point denotes: newly diagnosed GD, antithyroid drugs for less than 3 months. PBMC RNA was the source of the TCR library. Combining iRepertoire HTBI primers with Arm-PCR of CDR3 regions, the authors built TCR beta libraries. From the multiplex PCR reads, TCRdb called clonotypes with MiXCR, one entry per CDR3 protein. The sample yields roughly 250,000 distinct CDR3 sequences, around 19% seen once. Note on this clonotype: Its cognate antigen is unknown.

Trimming cost V 4 bases and J 4 bases, with 17 bases left between them. CDR1 DFQATT and CDR2 SNEGSKA come from the germline V gene (reference sequence). The CDR3 runs to 15 residues. These sequences were also reported in another study, on T cells in Graves' hyperthyroidism and ophthalmopathy.

V gene TRBV20-1 combines with J gene TRBJ2-1; possibly TRBD2 for D (6 bases). The TCR comes from a woman between 25 and 40 years old with Graves disease. The specimen was peripheral blood mononuclear cells (PBMCs), collected at new diagnosis, from a patient treated with antithyroid drugs. The CDR3 loop reads CSATILAIAYNEQFF. For the CDR3, the DNA is TGCAGTGCTACGATTCTAGCGATAGCTTACAATGAGCAGTTCTTC.